This T cell receptor beta chain originates from a study of early T cells in non-severe SARS-CoV-2 infection. Background on the study: Sequencing used unsorted whole-blood bulk RNA, so chains lack pairing.

Individual cDNA molecules carried attached unique molecular identifiers. TCRdb independently ran MiXCR on the 5' RACE reads; one entry per CDR3 protein. This sample has tens of thousands of distinct CDR3 sequences; around 13% occur once, and the top ten carry 4% to 5%. Concerning this clonotype itself: Its antigen remains unidentified.

CDR3 size: 13 residues. The ends were cut back, 4 bases at V and 7 bases at J, with 14 bases in the middle. Germline V gives CDR1 SGHDT, CDR2 YYEEEE. Study-wide findings and caveats: VDJdb-based matching was biased toward anti-spike CD8 responses and missed private and CD4 specificities.

The material sequenced was whole blood. J is TRBJ1-2 and V is TRBV5-6; the D is unclear. The receptor was isolated from an adult who was a healthcare worker with PCR-confirmed SARS-CoV-2 infection or an uninfected control (not recorded which). The CDR3 loop is CASSPRRGTGYTF. The CDR3 DNA is TGTGCCAGCAGCCCACGTCGGGGTACTGGCTACACCTTC.